This note documents a single T cell receptor beta chain sequence. Its cognate antigen has yet to be identified. Base-call qualities are not available, and no considerably larger clone is one nucleotide away. The study included five infectious villitis placentae (four with confirmed cytomegalovirus and one with Toxoplasma gondii), and these placentae were not matched to the other groups. In the infectious villitis group, the mothers were found to be younger and to have smaller fetuses, and preterm delivery or intrauterine demise was recorded in a couple of cases. After delivery, placentae were collected and subjected to gross and histological evaluation prior to the selection of archival tissue. Five 10-micron scrolls were cut from each FFPE block, and DNA was then isolated using the AllPrep DNA/RNA FFPE Tissue kit. DNA concentration and purity were checked by NanoDrop, and RNA quality was assessed on a Bioanalyzer.

TCR-beta CDR3 regions were amplified from genomic DNA with the immunoSEQ v4 bias-controlled multiplex PCR assay, run blinded to group allocation. To estimate the quantities of nucleated cells and T cells in each sample, reference gene primers were added alongside the TCR-beta primers. Sequencing of the libraries was performed on an Illumina MiSeq with a 100-cycle paired-end protocol. The original pipeline was this. Diversity and richness were calculated in immunoSEQ Analyzer software, with richness determined by iChao1 and clonality derived from Pielou evenness and Shannon diversity (0-1, with higher values meaning less diverse). CDR3 amino acid sequences with V/J genes were queried against VDJdb for CMV, EBV and influenza A specificities using confidence 3 and substitution 2. The Morisita-Horn index was used to measure TCR-beta amino acid clonotype overlap among the villitis of unknown etiology, infectious villitis and control repertoires. This is the immuneACCESS table as TCRdb keeps it, with only in-frame sequences that have V and J called. A part of the clones is gone; compared with another copy, unresolved V genes explain less than half, and the rest is unexplained. That table furnishes V, J and clone size, whereas the DNA furnished D and trimming. This sample is represented by roughly 6,300 clones; roughly 78% of them were singletons. The biggest ten clones account for 7% to 10% of the sample.

The V end gives up 2 bases and the J end 1 base, leaving 7 bases in the junction not matched to a gene. The CDR3 sequence holds 15 residues, the cysteine and phenylalanine included. The sequence is cut down to CDR3 DNA, 45 bases in frame from base 1. Based on the germline V gene (reference sequence), the CDR1 and CDR2 sequences are GTSNPN and SVGIG. This specimen comes from a study of T cells in placental villitis. Concerning the study at large: The study compared placental TCR-beta repertoires across villitis of unknown etiology, gestational-age-matched unaffected controls, and infectious villitis to test an allograft-versus-infection hypothesis. Summary of the overall study and its limitations: Bulk tissue sequencing could not distinguish helper, regulatory or cytotoxic T cells, nor maternal versus fetal T cells, and excluded gamma-delta receptors. Small amounts of decidua were contained in the paraffin blocks, so some of the captured T cells, especially in controls, may have been decidual rather than villous infiltrates. Higher CMV-specific clone frequencies were found in infectious CMV cases than in villitis of unknown etiology (about 0.01 vs 0.001), and no difference in CMV-specific clone frequencies was seen between villitis of unknown etiology and controls.

The sequence links TRBV30 to TRBJ2-5; 7 nucleotides in the junction match TRBD2. This clonotype was obtained from a human patient with infectious villitis; the placental T cells may come from both mother and fetus. The sample taken for sequencing was placental tissue containing maternal and fetal cells. The sequence in DNA is TGTGCCTGGAGTCCCCGAGGGAGGGCCCAAGAGACCCAGTACTTC. It codes for CAWSPRGRAQETQYF.